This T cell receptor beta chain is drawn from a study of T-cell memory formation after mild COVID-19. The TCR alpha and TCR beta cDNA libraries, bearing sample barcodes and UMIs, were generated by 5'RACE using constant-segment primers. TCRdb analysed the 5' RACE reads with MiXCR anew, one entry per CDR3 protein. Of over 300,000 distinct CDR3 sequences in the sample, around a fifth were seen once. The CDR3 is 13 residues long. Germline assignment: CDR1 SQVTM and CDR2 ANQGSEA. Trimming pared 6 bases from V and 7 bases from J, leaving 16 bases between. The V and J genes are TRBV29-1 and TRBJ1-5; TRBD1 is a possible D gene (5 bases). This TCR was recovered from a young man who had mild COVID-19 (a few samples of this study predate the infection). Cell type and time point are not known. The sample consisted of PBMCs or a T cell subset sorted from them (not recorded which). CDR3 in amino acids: CSVRDGGNQPQHF. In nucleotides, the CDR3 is TGCAGCGTCCGGGATGGGGGGAACCAGCCCCAGCATTTT. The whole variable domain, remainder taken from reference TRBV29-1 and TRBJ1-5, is SAVISQKPSRDICQRGTSLTIQCQVDSQVTMMFWYRQQPGQSLTLIATANQGSEATYESGFVIDKFPISRPNLTFSTLTVSNMSPEDSSIYLCSVRDGGNQPQHFGDGTRLSIL.